This T cell receptor beta chain was documented in a study of cytomegalovirus exposure and HLA in healthy donors. Study information: The approximately 670 first-cohort repertoires and the 100 to 150 validation repertoires shared the same platform, a later analysis reported. Study-level findings and limits: The study designated 160 or so TCR beta chains cytomegalovirus-associated. Reported performance of the classifier showed diagnosis of cytomegalovirus status with high specificity and sensitivity.

V was clipped by 6 bases and J by 0 bases, with 9 bases between them. Germline CDR1 and CDR2: LGHNT and FRNRAP. This CDR3 has 14 residues. This clone showed up just a few times. Its antigen remains unknown. The method was immunoSEQ multiplex PCR; TCRdb's version includes in-frame clones alone and lacks a portion of them. The sample holds some 170,000 clones; about 90% are singletons and the top ten take 10%. Material: PBMCs. The chain combines TRBV12-5 with TRBJ1-3; D unresolved. This receptor was identified in a woman in her late teens or twenties in good health and CMV-seropositive. In DNA, the CDR3 is TGTGCTAGTGGCGTAATATCCTCTGGAAACACCATATATTTT. Residues: CASGVISSGNTIYF. The full variable domain, with the rest looked up from reference TRBV12-5 and TRBJ1-3, is DARVTQTPRHKVTEMGQEVTMRCQPILGHNTVFWYRQTMMQGLELLAYFRNRAPLDDSGMPKDRFSAEMPDATLATLKIQPSEPRDSAVYFCASGVISSGNTIYFGEGSWLTVV.